This entry lists 8 T cell receptor beta chains sequenced from one sample in a study of T-cell reconstitution after alpha-beta-depleted transplantation in children. Unique molecular identifiers tagged the TCRbeta library. TCRdb fed the PCR reads into MiXCR, producing one record per CDR3 protein. Of fewer than 1 million distinct CDR3 sequences in the sample, roughly 15% were seen once. The sequencing here drew on PBMCs, mostly from graft donor cells, taken 360 days after TCRalphabeta/CD19-depleted stem cell transplant. The receptor set was obtained from a male patient younger than 18 who had a stem cell transplant for acute lymphoblastic leukemia, so the T cells may come from the graft donor.

The rearrangement links TRBV10-3 to TRBJ2-7, with D tentatively TRBD1 or TRBD2 (5 bases each). CDR1 and CDR2 (germline): ENHRY, SYGVKD. The CDR3 runs to 16 residues. V dropped 2 bases and J dropped 0 bases, with 14 bases sitting between them. CDR3 sequence: CAISEPEGTSSYEQYF. In DNA form, the CDR3 reads TGTGCCATCAGTGAGCCCGAAGGGACGAGCTCCTACGAGCAGTACTTC.

A word on this clonotype: A much larger clone lies a single base off, so this may be a read error. The rearrangement links TRBV11-3 to TRBJ1-5; perhaps TRBD1 as D (5 bases). The V end was cut by 1 base, the J end by 10 bases, with 17 bases between. CDR3 length equals 15 residues. Germline CDR1 reads SGHNT; CDR2 reads YENEEA. The CDR3 nucleotides read TGTGCCAGCAGCTTAGGCGGTTCAGGGCGGAATCCCCAGCATTTT. This sequence encodes CASSLGGSGRNPQHF. Full variable domain (rest looked up from reference TRBV11-3 and TRBJ1-5): EAGVVQSPRYKIIEKKQPVAFWCNPISGHNTLYWYLQNLGQGPELLIRYENEEAVDDSQLPKDRFSAERLKGVDSTLKIQPAELGDSAVYLCASSLGGSGRNPQHFGDGTRLSIL.

This clonotype turned up a few times. The rearrangement links TRBV9 to TRBJ2-3; TRBD2 agrees at 9 bases. The CDR3 totals 15 residues. Per germline, CDR1 SGDLS and CDR2 YYNGEE. The V segment lost 0 bases and the J segment 10 bases; nucleotides outside the gene matches: 9. CDR3 DNA: TGTGCCAGCAGCGTAGCGGCTAGCGGGATTGGTGCGCAGTATTTT. Translation gives CASSVAASGIGAQYF.

The sample holds a few counts of this clonotype. The CDR3, as DNA: TGTGCCAGCAGTGCCCAGACAGGGGAGACCTACGAGCAGTACTTC. Translated, it gives CASSAQTGETYEQYF. V and J are TRBV12-3 or TRBV12-4 and TRBJ2-7; 8 nucleotides align to TRBD1. The CDR3 runs to 15 residues. Trimming at V came to 5 bases and at J to 2 bases, leaving 8 bases not matched to a gene.

The rearrangement links TRBV20-1 to TRBJ1-1; a weak D match, TRBD1 (5 bases). This CDR3 is built from 15 residues. Looked up from germline, CDR1 is DFQATT and CDR2 is SNEGSKA (reference sequence). With 5 bases removed from V and 2 bases from J, the gap between germline ends came to 18 bases. The CDR3 protein is CSAQSRRTGNTEAFF. The CDR3 DNA follows: TGCAGTGCTCAGTCCCGGAGAACAGGCAACACTGAAGCTTTCTTT.

This clonotype occurred many times. This rearrangement joins TRBV5-1 to TRBJ1-5, with TRBD1 as a possible D gene (6 bases). V gave up 2 bases and J gave up 8 bases, with 20 bases separating them. The CDR3 covers 16 residues. Per the germline V gene, CDR1 is SGHRS and CDR2 is YFSETQ. CDR3 sequence (DNA): TGCGCCAGCAGCTTCGCCCCCCAGGGGCTGGGGGAGCCCCAGCATTTT. Amino acids: CASSFAPQGLGEPQHF.

J is TRBJ2-1 and V is TRBV4-2; D remains unclear. CDR1 and CDR2 (germline): LGHNA, YNFKEQ. V lost 0 bases and J 3 bases, leaving 9 bases between the germline ends. The CDR3 is made up of 15 amino acids. The CDR3 nucleotides are TGTGCCAGCAGCCAAGATTTCAGCAACTACAATGAGCAGTTCTTC. It specifies CASSQDFSNYNEQFF.

This chain uses TRBV11-1 with TRBJ2-7; TRBD2 agrees at 14 bases. The CDR3 contains 19 residues. J was trimmed by 2 bases and V by 1 base; bases with no gene match: 10. Germline V gene data show CDR1 as SGHAT and CDR2 as FQDESV (reference sequence). The CDR3 DNA follows: TGTGCCAGCAGCTTAGAGACTAGCGGGAGGGCCAGGAGAACCTACGAGCAGTACTTC. Its protein product is CASSLETSGRARRTYEQYF.